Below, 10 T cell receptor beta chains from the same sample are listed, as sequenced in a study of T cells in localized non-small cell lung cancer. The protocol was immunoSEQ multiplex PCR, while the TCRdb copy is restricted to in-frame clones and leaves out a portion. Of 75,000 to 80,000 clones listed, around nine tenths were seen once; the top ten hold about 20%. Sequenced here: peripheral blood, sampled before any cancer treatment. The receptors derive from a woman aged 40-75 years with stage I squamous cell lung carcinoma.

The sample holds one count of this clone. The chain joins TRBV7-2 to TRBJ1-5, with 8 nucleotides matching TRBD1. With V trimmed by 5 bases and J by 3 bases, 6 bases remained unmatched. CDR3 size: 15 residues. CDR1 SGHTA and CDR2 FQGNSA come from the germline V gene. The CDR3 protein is CASSPDRASNQPQHF. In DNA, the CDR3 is TGTGCCAGCAGCCCGGACAGGGCTTCCAATCAGCCCCAGCATTTT.

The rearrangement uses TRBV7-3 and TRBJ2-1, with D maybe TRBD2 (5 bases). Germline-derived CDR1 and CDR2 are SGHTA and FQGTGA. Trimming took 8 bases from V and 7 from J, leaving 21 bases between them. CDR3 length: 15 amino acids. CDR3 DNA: TGTGCCAGCTTTAGGTCACTAGTTACTGATAATGAGCAGTTCTTC. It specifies CASFRSLVTDNEQFF.

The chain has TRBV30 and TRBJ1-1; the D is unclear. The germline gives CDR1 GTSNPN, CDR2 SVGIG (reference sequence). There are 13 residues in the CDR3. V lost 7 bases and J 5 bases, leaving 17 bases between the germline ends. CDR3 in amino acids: CASGEGGGTEAFF. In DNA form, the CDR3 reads TGTGCCTCGGGAGAGGGAGGAGGAACTGAAGCTTTCTTT.

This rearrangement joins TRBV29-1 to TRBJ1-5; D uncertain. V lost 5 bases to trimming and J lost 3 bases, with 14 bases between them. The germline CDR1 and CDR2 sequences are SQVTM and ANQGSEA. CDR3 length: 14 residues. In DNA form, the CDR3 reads TGCAGCGTTATCCCCACAGATCCCAATCAGCCCCAGCATTTT. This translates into CSVIPTDPNQPQHF.

DNA for the CDR3: TGTGCCAGCAGCCCGCCCCCCGGGACAGGGGCCTATGGCTACACCTTC. Protein: CASSPPPGTGAYGYTF. This chain links TRBV5-6 with TRBJ1-2; 10 nucleotides line up with TRBD1. CDR3 length: 16 residues. From germline, CDR1 is SGHDT and CDR2 YYEEEE. The V and J ends lost 4 bases and 4 bases, in that order; junction bases with no gene match: 10.

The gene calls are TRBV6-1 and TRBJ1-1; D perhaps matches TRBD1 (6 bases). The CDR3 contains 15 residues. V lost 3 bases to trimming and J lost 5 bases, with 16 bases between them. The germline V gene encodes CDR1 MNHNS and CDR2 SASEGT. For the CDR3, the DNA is TGTGCCAGCAGTGATCTTCAGGGGCGGAGTACTGAAGCTTTCTTT. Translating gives CASSDLQGRSTEAFF.

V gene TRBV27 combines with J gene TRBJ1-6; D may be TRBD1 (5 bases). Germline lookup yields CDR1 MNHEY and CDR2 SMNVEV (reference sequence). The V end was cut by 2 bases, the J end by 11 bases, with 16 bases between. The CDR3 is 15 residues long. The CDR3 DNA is TGTGCCAGCAGTTTAGTTGGAATAAGGGGACCACCCCTCCACTTT. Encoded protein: CASSLVGIRGPPLHF.

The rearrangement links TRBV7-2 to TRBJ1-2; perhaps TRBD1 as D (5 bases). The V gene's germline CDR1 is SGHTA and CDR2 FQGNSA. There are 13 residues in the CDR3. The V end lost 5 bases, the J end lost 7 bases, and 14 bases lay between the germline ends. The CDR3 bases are TGTGCCAGCAGCCCTAGCAGGCAGGGTGGCTACACCTTC. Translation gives CASSPSRQGGYTF. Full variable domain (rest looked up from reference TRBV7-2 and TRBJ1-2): GAGVSQSPSNKVTEKGKDVELRCDPISGHTALYWYRQSLGQGLEFLIYFQGNSAPDKSGLPSDRFSAERTGGSVSTLTIQRTQQEDSAVYLCASSPSRQGGYTFGSGTRLTVV.

Here the CDR3 DNA reads TGTGCCAGCAGCTTTACGGTAACGGAAGGCTACACCTTC. It is translated as CASSFTVTEGYTF. The chain carries TRBV12-1 and TRBJ1-2. TRBV12-1 is deemed a pseudogene. The CDR3 spans 13 residues.

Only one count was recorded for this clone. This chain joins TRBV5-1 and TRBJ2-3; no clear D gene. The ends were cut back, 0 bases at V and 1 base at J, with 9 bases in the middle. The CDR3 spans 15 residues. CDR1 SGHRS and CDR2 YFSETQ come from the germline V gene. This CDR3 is CASSLDGIRTDTQYF. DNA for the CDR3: TGCGCCAGCAGCTTGGACGGAATTCGCACAGATACGCAGTATTTT.